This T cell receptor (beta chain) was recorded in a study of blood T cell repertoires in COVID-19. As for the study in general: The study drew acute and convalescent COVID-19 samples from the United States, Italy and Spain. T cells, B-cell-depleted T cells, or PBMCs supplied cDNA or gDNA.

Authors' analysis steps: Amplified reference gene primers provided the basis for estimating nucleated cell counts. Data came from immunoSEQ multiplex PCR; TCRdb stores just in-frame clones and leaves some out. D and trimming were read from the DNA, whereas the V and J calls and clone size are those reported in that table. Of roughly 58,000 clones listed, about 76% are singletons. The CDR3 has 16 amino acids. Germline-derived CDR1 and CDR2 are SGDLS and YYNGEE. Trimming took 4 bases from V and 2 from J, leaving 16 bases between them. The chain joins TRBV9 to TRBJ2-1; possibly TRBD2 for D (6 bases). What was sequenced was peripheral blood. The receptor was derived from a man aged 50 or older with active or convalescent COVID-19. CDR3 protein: CASSSRRDLPYNEQFF. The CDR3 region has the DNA TGTGCCAGCAGCTCCCGGAGGGACCTCCCCTACAATGAGCAGTTCTTC.